This note documents a single TCR beta chain sequence. Many counts were recorded for this clonotype. Its binding antigen is unknown. Nothing much larger sits one base from this clone, and base qualities are not available. A patient counted as having stable Graves' hyperthyroidism if no progression to ophthalmopathy occurred over 18 months of follow-up. Hyperthyroidism patients were newly diagnosed, had a disease duration of under 2 months, and were aged 18 to 65 years. Patients with uncontrolled infections, other autoimmune diseases, pregnancy or lactation were excluded. Diagnoses were based on clinical symptoms, serum thyroxine and TRAb, thyroid ultrasound and orbital computed tomography. PBMCs were separated from roughly 9.6 ml of fresh peripheral blood using Ficoll-Paque density gradient centrifugation. Total RNA was extracted with Trizol reagent, and quality was checked on an Agilent 2100 Bioanalyzer.

This sample is part of a study of T cells in Graves' hyperthyroidism and ophthalmopathy (dated by TCRdb to about 2019). Regarding the study in general: Peripheral blood samples were taken at the time of initial diagnosis, prior to any treatment. A discovery cohort of approximately 100 patients, roughly 40 with Graves' ophthalmopathy and fewer than 65 with stable Graves' hyperthyroidism, was used to find distinguishing TCR V-J signatures. Prospective prediction of ophthalmopathy was tested in an independent validation cohort consisting of some 20 hyperthyroidism patients and about 17 patients who later progressed to ophthalmopathy. For training and testing, the approximately 92 patients in the discovery cohort were randomly divided in a 7:3 ratio. In addition, the study compared T-cell repertoires in thyroid tissue and in blood from six Graves' hyperthyroidism patients. Once sampling was done, hyperthyroidism patients were given methimazole at a starting dose of 30 mg daily, whereas ophthalmopathy patients were given high-dose intravenous methylprednisolone. The paper reports TCR Vbeta CDR3 sequencing of 130 to 150 peripheral blood samples: 43 ophthalmopathy, fewer than 80 hyperthyroidism and some 17 progressor patients.

The research as a whole found: In validation, the model predicted progression to ophthalmopathy with 55% to 71% sensitivity and approximately 72% specificity, a median of about 6.7 months before onset. Blood samples also contained most of the expanded thyroid clonotypes (frequency above 0.001), which suggests that blood repertoires may reflect thyroid immune responses. Ophthalmopathy was separated from stable hyperthyroidism by a 13 V-J signature model, with over 85% sensitivity and approximately 81% specificity obtained in cross-validation and 80%/75% obtained in testing. No statistical method was used to fix the sample size in advance, and group allocation was not hidden from the investigators.

TCR beta CDR3 regions were amplified from RNA transcripts. The TCR CDR3 was subjected to a first round of RT-PCR using the HTBI primer set and the Qiagen OneStep RT-PCR kit. A second multiplex PCR round built the libraries, followed by size selection and purification. Libraries were sequenced paired-end with 100 bp reads on an Illumina HiSeq2000. On the authors' methods: SOAPnuke was used to process the raw data, removing reads that contained adapters or uncalled bases, had a mean Phred below 15, or lacked an exact match to the constant primer or identifier. COPE v1.2.5 was used to merge the high-quality paired reads, and each unique nucleotide sequence was defined as a clonotype. MiTCR v1.1 was used to align clonotypes to the IMGT TRBV, TRBD and TRBJ reference segments. Only V-J combinations with frequency above 0.0001, covering roughly 99% of repertoires, were analysed. The TCS score was defined as the ratio of F50 (clonal expansion) to E x V (chaos), calculated using BLOSUM62-based TCRdist between CDR3 peptides within each V-J. Welch's t-statistics and random forest reduced some 510 V-J features to roughly 13, which were used in a naive Bayes classifier (R e1071). TCRdb's own reprocessing of the public reads used fastp at Q25 and MiXCR and kept productive beta chains. Every CDR3 protein is listed once, alongside the most common genes and DNA of its rows. For this entry, the V and J calls and clone size follow TCRdb and not the study's own pipeline. This sample lists 600,000 or so distinct CDR3 sequences; 16% were detected once. The ten largest make up approximately 3.8% of the sample.

Trimming at the junction amounts to 6 bases on V and 2 bases on J, and the germline ends lie 14 bases apart. The CDR3 measures 15 amino acids from cysteine to phenylalanine. The sequence is cut down to CDR3 DNA, 45 bases in frame from base 1. The sequence was collected from a woman aged 30 to 39 with Graves' hyperthyroidism. The sample taken for sequencing was blood. The rearrangement combines TRBV12-3 or TRBV12-4 with TRBJ1-5; perhaps TRBD1 is the D gene, with 5 bases matching. The DNA sequence is TGTGCCAGCAGCTTTCTGACAGTGGGCAATCAGCCCCAGCATTTT. Translated, this is CASSFLTVGNQPQHF.